The clone carrying this TCR beta chain was recorded once. The data belong to a study of cytomegalovirus exposure and HLA in healthy donors. Researchers ran the PCR with 60 Vbeta and 13 Jbeta primers. TCRdb's table, derived via immunoSEQ multiplex PCR, lists solely in-frame clones and lacks some. The table includes 200,000 to 250,000 clones, more than 75% detected once. Germline V gene sequence: CDR1 SGHKS, CDR2 YYEKEE (reference sequence). Trimming pared 2 bases from V and 1 base from J, leaving 15 bases between. The CDR3 contains 16 residues. The source is a woman between 35 and 50 years old in good health and CMV-seropositive. The sequenced sample was PBMCs. The chain couples TRBV5-5 to TRBJ2-5; D may be TRBD1 (6 bases). The CDR3: CASSFELRQVQETQYF. DNA of the CDR3: TGTGCCAGCAGCTTTGAGTTAAGACAGGTCCAAGAGACCCAGTACTTC.